The 28 T cell receptor beta chains in this list originate from one sample, sequenced in a study of CD8 T cells in ankylosing spondylitis. For these TCRs, the target antigens are not known. Study-level findings and limits: A motif of eight or nine highly homologous TCR beta variants was seen as apparently characteristic of ankylosing spondylitis blood.

TCRdb re-called the 5' RACE reads through MiXCR, storing one row per CDR3 protein. This table holds some 700,000 distinct CDR3 sequences, over 15% found once. The sample consisted of blood, either unsorted or a sorted T cell fraction (not recorded which). Receptor source: a male donor with ankylosing spondylitis.

In its sample, this clonotype was seen a few times. The chain joins TRBV12-3 or TRBV12-4 to TRBJ1-5; tentative D call: TRBD1 (6 bases). Trimming removed 6 bases at V and 2 bases at J, with 14 bases between. This CDR3 spans 15 amino acids. CDR3 region: CASRGPSGGNQPQHF. The CDR3 coding sequence is TGTGCCAGCAGGGGGCCGTCAGGGGGCAATCAGCCCCAGCATTTT.

This clonotype has more than one count but fewer than ten. The V and J genes are TRBV7-6 and TRBJ1-3, with no clear D. CDR3 length: 14 residues. Germline V lookup: CDR1 SGHVS, CDR2 FNYEAQ. V lost 1 base, J lost 1 base, and 5 bases lay in between. CDR3 nucleotides: TGTGCCAGCAGCTTAGGGGAATCTGGAAACACCATATATTTT. Residues: CASSLGESGNTIYF.

There are many counts of this clonotype. This sequence joins TRBV4-3 and TRBJ2-3; TRBD2 aligns across 13 bases. Germline loops: CDR1 LGHNA, CDR2 YSLEER. The ends lost 0 bases at V and 4 bases at J; junction bases unmatched: 1. This CDR3 has 16 residues. The CDR3 bases are TGCGCCAGCAGCCAAGAACTAGCGGGAGGGCCAGATACGCAGTATTTT. Residues: CASSQELAGGPDTQYF.

The rearrangement joins TRBV4-1 to TRBJ2-1; D ambiguous. Germline values: CDR1 MGHRA, CDR2 YSYEKL. Between the trimmed V and J ends, which lost 2 bases and 6 bases, there was a span of 20 bases. The CDR3 covers 17 residues. CDR3 sequence reads: CASSQTPGGDAGNEQFF. The CDR3 DNA follows: TGCGCCAGCAGCCAAACACCCGGTGGTGACGCTGGCAATGAGCAGTTCTTC.

This clonotype was seen only a few times. The gene calls are TRBV7-9 and TRBJ1-1, with D unclear. V was trimmed by 2 bases and J by 0 bases, leaving 10 bases between them. This CDR3 comprises 15 residues. Germline CDR1 and CDR2: SEHNR and FQNEAQ (reference sequence). CDR3 DNA: TGTGCCAGCAGCTTAATTGGTCCGTTGAACACTGAAGCTTTCTTT. Encoded protein: CASSLIGPLNTEAFF.

The chain carries TRBV7-2 and TRBJ2-3, with TRBD2 identical over 11 bases. This CDR3 has 15 residues. Germline values: CDR1 SGHTA, CDR2 FQGNSA. The V gene end was trimmed by 6 bases and the J gene end by 4 bases; junction bases not matched to a gene: 6. CDR3: CASRTSGTKADTQYF. CDR3 in DNA: TGTGCCAGCAGGACTAGCGGGACTAAGGCAGATACGCAGTATTTT.

This clonotype was observed a few times. The V gene is TRBV6-1, the J gene TRBJ1-2; TRBD1 is a possible D gene (6 bases). CDR1 MNHNS and CDR2 SASEGT come from the germline V gene. With 2 bases removed from V and 8 bases from J, the gap between germline ends came to 12 bases. The CDR3 totals 13 residues. The CDR3 DNA follows: TGTGCCAGCAGTGAATACGGGACAAGGGGCTACACCTTC. The encoded protein is CASSEYGTRGYTF.

This clonotype showed up just a few times. The chain joins TRBV11-2 to TRBJ1-2; 7 bases line up with TRBD1. CDR3 length: 14 residues. The germline CDR1 and CDR2 sequences are SGHAT and FQNNGV. After removal of 2 bases from V and 2 bases from J, the junction contained 2 bases not matched to a gene. For the CDR3, the DNA is TGTGCCAGCAGCTTAAAGACAGGGAACTATGGCTACACCTTC. This translates into CASSLKTGNYGYTF.

This clonotype was detected only a few times. The gene calls are TRBV6-1 and TRBJ2-2; D is unclear. CDR1 is MNHNS, CDR2 SASEGT, per germline. CDR3 length equals 14 residues. Trimming shortened V by 2 bases and J by 5 bases, and 9 bases separated the two germline ends. The CDR3 region is CASSESFGTGELFF. Here the CDR3 DNA reads TGTGCCAGCAGTGAATCTTTCGGGACCGGGGAGCTGTTTTTT.

The CDR3 nucleotides read TGTGCCAGCAGTACCGCGGGGAGAGCTTTCTTT. It specifies CASSTAGRAFF. The chain links TRBV12-3 or TRBV12-4 to TRBJ1-1; D gene ambiguous. This CDR3 spans 11 amino acids. Between the trimmed V and J ends, which lost 5 bases and 10 bases, there was a span of 11 bases.

Only a few counts were recorded for this clonotype. This chain uses TRBV9 with TRBJ2-2; 7 positions agree with TRBD1. The CDR3 sequence is 16 residues long. V lost 2 bases and J lost 3; bases outside the gene matches: 7. Germline V gene data show CDR1 as SGDLS and CDR2 as YYNGEE. In DNA form, the CDR3 reads TGTGCCAGCAGCGTCGGACAGGTCGTTGACACCGGGGAGCTGTTTTTT. Translating it yields CASSVGQVVDTGELFF.

The V call is TRBV7-9, the J call TRBJ2-5; 10 nucleotides line up with TRBD1. Unmatched junction bases numbered 12, after V lost 1 base and J lost 7 bases. Germline CDR1 SEHNR, CDR2 FQNEAQ (reference sequence). This CDR3 has 17 residues. Here the CDR3 DNA reads TGTGCCAGCAGCTTAGTTGGCCGGGACAGGGGCCAACGGACCCAGTACTTC. Translation: CASSLVGRDRGQRTQYF.

J is TRBJ2-1 and V is TRBV7-2; no definite D call. The V gene lost 0 bases and the J gene lost 7 bases, with 10 bases spanning the gap. CDR1 and CDR2 (germline): SGHTA, FQGNSA. This CDR3 is 14 amino acids long. The CDR3 coding sequence is TGTGCCAGCAGCTTAGCGTTGGCTAGAAATGAGCAGTTCTTC. Translation: CASSLALARNEQFF.

The chain uses TRBV20-1 and TRBJ2-1; TRBD2 aligns across 12 bases. The CDR3 totals 16 residues. Germline V CDR1 and CDR2: DFQATT, SNEGSKA (reference sequence). V was clipped by 0 bases and J by 7 bases; unmatched bases: 7. The CDR3 DNA reads TGCAGTGCTAGAGACTCTAGCGGGGGGGCATGGAATGAGCAGTTCTTC. It is translated as CSARDSSGGAWNEQFF.

About this clonotype: Its ends do not fully match the called genes, so a read error is possible. The CDR3: CATSRRHDTDTQYF. In DNA form, the CDR3 reads TGTGCCACCAGTCGGCGCCACGACACAGATACGCAGTATTTT. V and J are TRBV12-3 or TRBV12-4 and TRBJ2-3; D uncertain. The CDR3 runs 14 residues.

V usage is TRBV6-2 or TRBV6-3 and J usage is TRBJ1-1, with TRBD1 as a possible D gene (5 bases). This CDR3 spans 14 amino acids. Trimming took 2 bases from V and 7 from J, leaving 14 bases between them. Germline assignment: CDR1 MNHEY and CDR2 SVGEGT. CDR3 DNA sequence: TGTGCCAGCAGTTACGGACCCTTTGGGGGTGAAGCTTTCTTT. Protein product: CASSYGPFGGEAFF.

This chain connects TRBV12-3 or TRBV12-4 to TRBJ2-2; tentative D call: TRBD2 (6 bases). Trimming removed 3 bases at V and 6 bases at J, with 17 bases between. The CDR3 has 16 amino acids. In nucleotides, the CDR3 is TGTGCCAGCAGTTTTCCGGGCGGGGCTCTGGCCGGGGAGCTGTTTTTT. The encoded protein is CASSFPGGALAGELFF.

The chain combines TRBV12-3 or TRBV12-4 with TRBJ2-7; the D call may be TRBD1 or TRBD2 (5 bases each). Trimming took 8 bases from V and 2 from J, leaving 16 bases between them. The CDR3 loop spans 14 amino acids. CDR3 amino acids: CASVRDGRPYEQYF. The DNA of the CDR3 is TGTGCCAGCGTCCGGGACGGACGCCCCTACGAGCAGTACTTC.

Only a few counts were recorded for this clonotype. The CDR3: CASSQERQDYGYTF. The CDR3 DNA sequence: TGCGCCAGCAGCCAAGAGCGACAGGACTATGGCTACACCTTC. The rearrangement joins TRBV4-1 to TRBJ1-2, with D possibly matching TRBD1 (6 bases). V was cut by 0 bases and J by 3 bases, with 8 bases left in between. CDR1 and CDR2 (germline): MGHRA, YSYEKL. CDR3 length equals 14 residues.

This rearrangement joins TRBV12-3 or TRBV12-4 to TRBJ2-7; D ambiguous. Between the trimmed V and J ends, which lost 4 bases and 3 bases, there was a span of 16 bases. This CDR3 spans 15 amino acids. The CDR3: CASSSGPIIYYEQYF. CDR3 nucleotide sequence: TGTGCCAGCAGTTCCGGGCCGATAATCTACTACGAGCAGTACTTC.

This sequence joins TRBV7-9 and TRBJ1-4; 8 bases align to TRBD1. Germline CDR1 SEHNR, CDR2 FQNEAQ (reference sequence). This CDR3 has 13 amino acids. Trimming at V came to 4 bases and at J to 11 bases, leaving 6 bases not matched to a gene. CDR3 nucleotide sequence: TGTGCCAGCAGCTCAGGGGGCTCGGGGAAACTGTTTTTT. It encodes CASSSGGSGKLFF.

This clonotype came up a few times. The V call is TRBV7-6, the J call TRBJ2-7; TRBD2 agrees at 7 bases. The CDR3 runs 13 residues. The trim removed 4 bases at V and 7 bases at J, leaving 7 bases unmatched. Germline assignment: CDR1 SGHVS and CDR2 FNYEAQ. The CDR3 loop is CASSSDTAGEQYF. The CDR3 DNA reads TGTGCCAGCAGCTCCGACACAGCGGGGGAGCAGTACTTC.

This clonotype was observed a handful of times. The gene calls are TRBV28 and TRBJ2-7, with D possibly TRBD1 on 6 matching bases. Germline CDR1 MDHEN, CDR2 SYDVKM. The CDR3 spans 15 residues. Deletions cut 6 bases from V and 0 bases from J, with 15 bases between. The CDR3 reads CASSSSDRVSYEQYF. The CDR3 DNA reads TGTGCCAGCAGCTCTTCGGACAGAGTCTCCTACGAGCAGTACTTC.

The chain has TRBV5-1 and TRBJ1-3, with TRBD1 matching over 9 bases. Unmatched junction bases numbered 17, after V lost 4 bases and J lost 0 bases. This CDR3 has 20 residues. Germline V lookup: CDR1 SGHRS, CDR2 YFSETQ. The CDR3 reads CASSPRPGQGPLDSGNTIYF. For the CDR3, the DNA is TGCGCCAGCAGCCCTCGACCGGGACAGGGCCCCCTAGACTCTGGAAACACCATATATTTT.

This clonotype was recorded a few times. The rearrangement links TRBV6-7 to TRBJ2-7; D possibly corresponds to TRBD2 (5 bases). TRBV6-7 is annotated as an ORF whose role is uncertain. With 0 bases removed from V and 3 bases from J, the gap between germline ends came to 15 bases. CDR3 length: 16 residues. The CDR3 region is CASSYSPPGDDYEQYF. The CDR3 DNA is TGTGCCAGCAGTTACTCGCCCCCCGGGGATGACTACGAGCAGTACTTC.

The V call is TRBV5-1, the J call TRBJ1-1, with D possibly matching TRBD1 (6 bases). Germline V lookup: CDR1 SGHRS, CDR2 YFSETQ. V lost 3 bases to trimming and J lost 1 base, with 10 bases between them. The CDR3 spans 14 residues. This CDR3 reads CASSSTGRNTEAFF. CDR3 DNA: TGCGCCAGCAGCTCCACAGGGAGGAACACTGAAGCTTTCTTT. Full variable domain (rest looked up from reference TRBV5-1 and TRBJ1-1): KAGVTQTPRYLIKTRGQQVTLSCSPISGHRSVSWYQQTPGQGLQFLFEYFSETQRNKGNFPGRFSGRQFSNSRSEMNVSTLELGDSALYLCASSSTGRNTEAFFGQGTRLTVV.

Regarding this clonotype: A read error may account for a junction end that differs from germline. The CDR3 is CAGSLSVGTYGYTF. In nucleotides, the CDR3 is TGTGCCGGCAGTTTATCGGTCGGGACCTATGGCTACACCTTC. V is TRBV27 and J is TRBJ1-2, with D perhaps TRBD1 (5 bases). Per the germline V gene, CDR1 is MNHEY and CDR2 is SMNVEV (reference sequence). The CDR3 is 14 residues long.

The rearrangement links TRBV5-1 to TRBJ1-1; tentatively, D is TRBD1 (6 bases). Trimming removed 5 bases at V and 4 bases at J, with 21 bases between. The length of the CDR3 is 16 residues. Germline values: CDR1 SGHRS, CDR2 YFSETQ. The CDR3 protein is CASRVQGGGGGTEAFF. The DNA for the CDR3 is TGCGCCAGCAGGGTACAGGGAGGCGGGGGAGGCACTGAAGCTTTCTTT.